Many counts were recorded for the clone carrying this T cell receptor (beta chain). This specimen comes from a study of response to subunit inactivated influenza vaccine. TCRdb re-derived calls from the RT-PCR reads in MiXCR, one entry per CDR3 protein. The top ten clones hold around 13% of a sample with roughly 570,000 distinct CDR3 sequences, approximately 13% of them seen once. V was clipped by 3 bases and J by 0 bases, with 9 bases between them. The CDR3 runs 14 residues. CDR1 DFQATT and CDR2 SNEGSKA come from the germline V gene (reference sequence). This clonotype was obtained from a man aged 45 to 65 who received an inactivated influenza vaccine. Specimen: PBMCs from blood, collected roughly 46 days after vaccination. This chain joins TRBV20-1 and TRBJ2-1; D remains unclear. The CDR3 DNA is TGCAGTGCTAGTTCCCCTAGCTCCTACAATGAGCAGTTCTTC. Translated, it gives CSASSPSSYNEQFF.